One and the same sample provided the 9 T cell receptor beta chains below, sequenced in a study of T cells expressing NK-cell markers (dated by TCRdb to between 2020 and 2021). Libraries came from 5' RACE. Reads for this sample came from an Illumina HiSeq 2000. TCRdb reprocessed the reads, so every CDR3 protein sequence counts as one entry and DNA is not shown. The table of this sample itemizes 450,000 to 600,000 distinct CDR3 sequences. The top ten clones comprise roughly 3.5% of the sample. Sequenced: blood T cells: a sorted CD56 or NKG2C T cell subset, CD4+ or CD8+ T cells, or bulk PBMC T cells (not recorded which). These receptor sequences come from a man younger than 35 in good health. Donor details come from another sample of the same person, matched by shared clones.

The chain is built from TRBV30 and TRBJ2-1; TCRdb's D call of TRBD2 is untestable without DNA. Germline-derived CDR1 and CDR2 are GTSNPN and SVGIG (reference sequence). The CDR3 loop spans 13 amino acids. This CDR3 reads CAWGAGVWNEQFF.

The J gene is TRBJ2-2, the V gene TRBV6-5; no DNA is available, so the TRBD2 call from TCRdb remains unchecked. Germline assignment: CDR1 MNHEY and CDR2 SVGAGI. The CDR3 is made up of 17 amino acids. The CDR3 sequence: CASSSPGLAVGTGELFF.

The genes are TRBV21-1 and TRBJ1-1. TRBV21-1 counts as a pseudogene. This CDR3 has 16 residues. The CDR3 sequence is CASSKAVGHQNTEAFF.

The rearrangement uses TRBV12-3 or TRBV12-4 and TRBJ2-7; TCRdb lists TRBD2, though no DNA is available to test this call. CDR3 length: 13 amino acids. The CDR3 here is CASSEGLHYEQYF.

The chain joins TRBV7-8 to TRBJ2-3; the TCRdb D gene call, TRBD2, has no DNA to confirm it. Per germline, CDR1 SGHVS and CDR2 FQNEAQ. The CDR3 extends over 14 amino acids. CDR3 sequence reads: CASRGRLSTDTQYF.

The chain couples TRBV28 to TRBJ2-7; the TCRdb call, TRBD2, lacks DNA for checking. This CDR3 spans 15 amino acids. Germline V gene sequence: CDR1 MDHEN, CDR2 SYDVKM. CDR3: CASSPLRLGFYEQYF.

The chain is built from TRBV2 and TRBJ2-3; TCRdb proposes TRBD1, but this gene call is untestable without DNA. The CDR3 consists of 15 residues. Germline CDR1 SNHLY, CDR2 FYNNEI. This chain's CDR3 is CASSDAGGRIDTQYF.

V gene TRBV20-1 combines with J gene TRBJ1-1; the TRBD1 assignment by TCRdb is unverifiable without DNA. Germline V lookup: CDR1 DFQATT, CDR2 SNEGSKA (reference sequence). The CDR3 totals 13 residues. The CDR3 reads CSESEGQNTEAFF.

The chain employs TRBV7-2 and TRBJ1-5; the TCRdb D gene call, TRBD1, has no DNA to confirm it. Germline V gives CDR1 SGHTA, CDR2 FQGNSA. CDR3 length: 16 residues. The CDR3 here is CASSLEIGQLNQPQHF.